This T cell receptor beta chain was sequenced for a study of blood T cell repertoires in COVID-19. In the authors' workflow: Reference gene primer amplification in the assay estimated nucleated cell counts. Profiled with immunoSEQ multiplex PCR; TCRdb holds only in-frame clones, not every one. V, J and clone size were drawn from that table, and D and trimming were deduced from the DNA. This table has roughly 280,000 clones, 70% to 90% appearing once. Trimming pared 2 bases from V and 7 bases from J, leaving 16 bases between. This CDR3 has 15 amino acids. Looked up from germline, CDR1 is SGHRS and CDR2 is YFSETQ.

The rearrangement links TRBV5-1 to TRBJ2-1; perhaps TRBD1 as D (7 bases). Sequencing input: peripheral blood. The receptor comes from a man between 60 and 75 years old who had recovered from COVID-19. The CDR3 DNA follows: TGCGCCAGCAGCTTCAAGGGCCCAGGGGGGAATGAGCAGTTCTTC. It translates to CASSFKGPGGNEQFF.